This T cell receptor (beta chain) was sequenced during a study of identical twins. TCRdb independently ran MiXCR on the 5' RACE reads; one entry per CDR3 protein. The sample yields around 1.7 million distinct CDR3 sequences, around 33% seen once. This CDR3 is 16 amino acids long. Germline loops: CDR1 SGHRS, CDR2 YFSETQ. Trimming took off 0 bases at V and 4 bases at J, with 14 bases between the two ends. This sequence originates from a newborn girl in good health. The chain links TRBV5-1 to TRBJ2-1, with D possibly TRBD1 on 5 matching bases. The sequenced material came from cord blood. CDR3 in amino acids: CASSLVGARGYNEQFF. The CDR3, as DNA: TGCGCCAGCAGCTTGGTAGGGGCGCGTGGATACAATGAGCAGTTCTTC.